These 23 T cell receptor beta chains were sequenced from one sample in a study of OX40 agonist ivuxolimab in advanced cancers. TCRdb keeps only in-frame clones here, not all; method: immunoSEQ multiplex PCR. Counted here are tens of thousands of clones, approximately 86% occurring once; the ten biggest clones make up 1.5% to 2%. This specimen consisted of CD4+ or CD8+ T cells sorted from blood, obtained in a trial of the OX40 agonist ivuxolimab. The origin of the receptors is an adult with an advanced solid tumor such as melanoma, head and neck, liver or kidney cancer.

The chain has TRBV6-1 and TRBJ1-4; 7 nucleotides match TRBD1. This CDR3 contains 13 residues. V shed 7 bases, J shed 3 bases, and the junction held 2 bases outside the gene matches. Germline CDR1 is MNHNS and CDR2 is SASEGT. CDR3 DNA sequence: TGTGCCAGCAAGGGACAGTCTAATGAAAAACTGTTTTTT. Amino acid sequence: CASKGQSNEKLFF.

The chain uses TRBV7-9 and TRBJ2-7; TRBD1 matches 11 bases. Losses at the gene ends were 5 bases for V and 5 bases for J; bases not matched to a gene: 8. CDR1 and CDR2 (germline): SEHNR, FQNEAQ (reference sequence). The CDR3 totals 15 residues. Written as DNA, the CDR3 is TGTGCCAGCAGCCCGAGGACAGGGGGCATGAACGAGCAGTACTTC. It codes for CASSPRTGGMNEQYF.

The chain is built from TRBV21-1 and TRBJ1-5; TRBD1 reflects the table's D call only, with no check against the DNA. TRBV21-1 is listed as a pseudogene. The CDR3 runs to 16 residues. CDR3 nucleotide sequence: TGTGCCAGCAGCGCCCGACAGGGACCAAGCAATCAGCCCCAGCATTTT. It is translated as CASSARQGPSNQPQHF.

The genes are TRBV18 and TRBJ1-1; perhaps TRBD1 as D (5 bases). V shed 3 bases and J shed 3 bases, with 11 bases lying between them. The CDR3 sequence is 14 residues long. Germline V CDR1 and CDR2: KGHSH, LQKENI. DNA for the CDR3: TGTGCCAGCTCACCCTCAGGAGGGGACACTGAAGCTTTCTTT. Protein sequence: CASSPSGGDTEAFF.

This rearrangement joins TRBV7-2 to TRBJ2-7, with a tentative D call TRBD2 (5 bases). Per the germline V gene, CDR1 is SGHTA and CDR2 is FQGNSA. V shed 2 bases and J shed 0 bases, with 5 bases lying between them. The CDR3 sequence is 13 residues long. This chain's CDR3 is CASSLRDSYEQYF. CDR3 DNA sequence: TGTGCCAGCAGCTTACGGGACTCCTACGAGCAGTACTTC.

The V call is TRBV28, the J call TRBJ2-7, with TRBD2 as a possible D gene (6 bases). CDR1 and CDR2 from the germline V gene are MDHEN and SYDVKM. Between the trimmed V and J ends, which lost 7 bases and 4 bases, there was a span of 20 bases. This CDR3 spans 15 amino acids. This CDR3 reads CASNSPPGLIYEQYF. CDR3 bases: TGTGCCAGCAACTCGCCTCCGGGACTCATATACGAGCAGTACTTC.

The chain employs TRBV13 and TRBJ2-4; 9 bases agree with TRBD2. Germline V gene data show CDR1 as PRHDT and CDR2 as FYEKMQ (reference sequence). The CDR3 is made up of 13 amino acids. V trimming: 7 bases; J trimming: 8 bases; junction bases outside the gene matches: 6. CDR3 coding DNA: TGTGCCAGCACTAGCGGGGTCGCTGACATTCAGTACTTC. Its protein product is CASTSGVADIQYF.

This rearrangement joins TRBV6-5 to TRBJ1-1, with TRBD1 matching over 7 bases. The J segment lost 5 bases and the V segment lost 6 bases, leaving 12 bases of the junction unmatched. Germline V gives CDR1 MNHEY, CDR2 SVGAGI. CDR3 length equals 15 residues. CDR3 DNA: TGTGCCAGCAGCTTACAGGGGTCGGTGTGGACTGAAGCTTTCTTT. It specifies CASSLQGSVWTEAFF.

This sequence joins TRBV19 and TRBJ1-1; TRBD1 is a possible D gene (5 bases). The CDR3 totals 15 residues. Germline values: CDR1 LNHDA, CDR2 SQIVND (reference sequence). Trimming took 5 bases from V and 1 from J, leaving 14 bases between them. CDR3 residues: CASSPGRGSNTEAFF. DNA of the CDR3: TGTGCCAGTAGTCCAGGGAGAGGATCGAACACTGAAGCTTTCTTT.

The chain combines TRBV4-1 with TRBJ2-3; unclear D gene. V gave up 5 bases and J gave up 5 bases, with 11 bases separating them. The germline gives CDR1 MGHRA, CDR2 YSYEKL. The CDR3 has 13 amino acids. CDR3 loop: CASSKIVEDTQYF. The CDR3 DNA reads TGCGCCAGCAGCAAGATAGTCGAAGATACGCAGTATTTT.

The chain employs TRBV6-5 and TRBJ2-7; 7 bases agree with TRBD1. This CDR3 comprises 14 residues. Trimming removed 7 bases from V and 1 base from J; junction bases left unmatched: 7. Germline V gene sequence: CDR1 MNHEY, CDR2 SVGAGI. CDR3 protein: CASTETTGSYEQYF. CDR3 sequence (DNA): TGTGCCAGCACCGAGACGACAGGGTCCTACGAGCAGTACTTC.

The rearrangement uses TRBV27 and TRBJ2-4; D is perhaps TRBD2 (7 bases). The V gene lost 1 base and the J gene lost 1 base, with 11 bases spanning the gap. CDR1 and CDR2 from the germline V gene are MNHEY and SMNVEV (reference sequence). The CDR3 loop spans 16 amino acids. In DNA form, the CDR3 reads TGTGCCAGCAGTTTATGGGGGGGCGCGGCCAAAAACATTCAGTACTTC. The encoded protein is CASSLWGGAAKNIQYF.

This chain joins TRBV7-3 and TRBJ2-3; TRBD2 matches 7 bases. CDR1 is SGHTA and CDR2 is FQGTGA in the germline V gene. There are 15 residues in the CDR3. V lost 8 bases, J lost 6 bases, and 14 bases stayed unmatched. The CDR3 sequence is CASGVGTLAADTQYF. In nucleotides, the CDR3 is TGTGCCAGCGGAGTCGGGACCCTAGCGGCCGATACGCAGTATTTT. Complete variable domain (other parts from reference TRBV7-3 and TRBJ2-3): GAGVSQTPSNKVTEKGKYVELRCDPISGHTALYWYRQSLGQGPEFLIYFQGTGAADDSGLPNDRFFAVRPEGSVSTLKIQRTERGDSAVYLCASGVGTLAADTQYFGPGTRLTVL.

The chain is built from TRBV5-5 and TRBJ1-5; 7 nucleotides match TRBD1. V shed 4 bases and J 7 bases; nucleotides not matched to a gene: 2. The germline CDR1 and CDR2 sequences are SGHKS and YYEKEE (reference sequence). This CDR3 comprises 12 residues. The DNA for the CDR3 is TGTGCCAGCAGCCTACAGGGGCAGCCCCAGCATTTT. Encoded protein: CASSLQGQPQHF.

CDR3 nucleotide sequence: TGTGCCAGCAGCTTTGGACAGGAAAAACTGTTTTTT. It is translated as CASSFGQEKLFF. The chain joins TRBV11-2 to TRBJ1-4; perhaps TRBD1 as D (6 bases). Trimming cost V 3 bases and J 8 bases, with 7 bases left between them. The CDR3 is made up of 12 amino acids. Per germline, CDR1 SGHAT and CDR2 FQNNGV.

The CDR3 protein is CASSVSGSVPDTQYF. In DNA form, the CDR3 reads TGTGCCAGCAGTGTAAGCGGGAGTGTTCCAGATACGCAGTATTTT. The chain links TRBV6-5 to TRBJ2-3; TRBD2 aligns across 8 bases. This CDR3 region has 15 residues. J gave up 4 bases and V 5 bases, and 8 bases lay outside the gene matches. Germline CDR1 is MNHEY and CDR2 is SVGAGI.

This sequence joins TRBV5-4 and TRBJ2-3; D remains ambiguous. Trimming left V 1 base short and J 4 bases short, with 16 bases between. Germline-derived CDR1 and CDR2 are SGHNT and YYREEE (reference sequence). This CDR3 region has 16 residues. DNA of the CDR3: TGTGCCAGCAGCTTGAAAGGTCTAGGGAAAGCAGATACGCAGTATTTT. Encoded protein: CASSLKGLGKADTQYF. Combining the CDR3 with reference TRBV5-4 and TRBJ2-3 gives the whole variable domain ETGVTQSPTHLIKTRGQQVTLRCSSQSGHNTVSWYQQALGQGPQFIFQYYREEENGRGNFPPRFSGLQFPNYSSELNVNALELDDSALYLCASSLKGLGKADTQYFGPGTRLTVL.

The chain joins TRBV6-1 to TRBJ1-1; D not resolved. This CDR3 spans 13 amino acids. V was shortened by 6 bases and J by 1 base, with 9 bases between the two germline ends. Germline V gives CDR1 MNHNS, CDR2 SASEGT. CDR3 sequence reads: CASSNEGNTEAFF. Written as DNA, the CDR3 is TGTGCCAGCAGCAACGAGGGGAACACTGAAGCTTTCTTT.

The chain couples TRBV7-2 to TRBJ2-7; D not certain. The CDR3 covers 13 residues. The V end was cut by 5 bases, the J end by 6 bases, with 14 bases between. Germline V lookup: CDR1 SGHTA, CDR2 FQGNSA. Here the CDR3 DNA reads TGTGCCAGCAGCCAAGCGCGCTTGGGCGAGCAGTACTTC. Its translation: CASSQARLGEQYF.

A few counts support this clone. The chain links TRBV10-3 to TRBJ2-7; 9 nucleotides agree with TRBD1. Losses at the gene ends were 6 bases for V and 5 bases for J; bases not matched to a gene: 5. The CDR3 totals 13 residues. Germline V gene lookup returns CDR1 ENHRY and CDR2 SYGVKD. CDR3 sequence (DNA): TGTGCCATCAGGGACAGGGGAACGGACGAGCAGTACTTC. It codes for CAIRDRGTDEQYF.

This CDR3 reads CASRSSGGGAYEQFF. As DNA, the CDR3 is TGTGCCAGTAGAAGTAGTGGCGGGGGGGCCTATGAGCAGTTCTTC. The chain has TRBV19 and TRBJ2-1; TRBD2 matches 9 bases. V shed 6 bases, J shed 8 bases, and the junction held 11 bases outside the gene matches. Germline values: CDR1 LNHDA, CDR2 SQIVND (reference sequence). The CDR3 loop spans 15 amino acids. The whole variable domain, filled in from reference TRBV19 and TRBJ2-1, reads DGGITQSPKYLFRKEGQNVTLSCEQNLNHDAMYWYRQDPGQGLRLIYYSQIVNDFQKGDIAEGYSVSREKKESFPLTVTSAQKNPTAFYLCASRSSGGGAYEQFFGPGTRLTVL.

CDR3 sequence reads: CASSFWENTEAFF. CDR3 nucleotide sequence: TGTGCCAGCAGCTTTTGGGAGAACACTGAAGCTTTCTTT. The rearrangement links TRBV11-3 to TRBJ1-1; D is undetermined. Trimming cost V 3 bases and J 1 base, with 6 bases left between them. The CDR3 is 13 amino acids. CDR1 SGHNT and CDR2 YENEEA come from the germline V gene.

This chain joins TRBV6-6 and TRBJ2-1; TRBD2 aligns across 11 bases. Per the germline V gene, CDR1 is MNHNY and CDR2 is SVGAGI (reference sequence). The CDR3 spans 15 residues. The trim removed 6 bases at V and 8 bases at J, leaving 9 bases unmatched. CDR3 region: CASSHTSGSRHEQFF. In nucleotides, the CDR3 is TGTGCCAGCAGCCATACTAGCGGGAGTCGCCATGAGCAGTTCTTC.